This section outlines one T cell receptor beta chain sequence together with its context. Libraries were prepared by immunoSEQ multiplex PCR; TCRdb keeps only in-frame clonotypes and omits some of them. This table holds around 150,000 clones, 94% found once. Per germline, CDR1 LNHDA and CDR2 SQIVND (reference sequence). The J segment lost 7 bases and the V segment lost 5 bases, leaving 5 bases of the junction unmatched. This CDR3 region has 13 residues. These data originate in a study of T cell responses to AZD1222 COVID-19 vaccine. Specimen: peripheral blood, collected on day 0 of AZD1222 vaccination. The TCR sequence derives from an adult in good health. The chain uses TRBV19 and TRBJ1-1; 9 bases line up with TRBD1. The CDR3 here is CASSPRQGGEAFF. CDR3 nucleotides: TGTGCCAGTAGTCCGCGACAGGGGGGTGAAGCTTTCTTT.